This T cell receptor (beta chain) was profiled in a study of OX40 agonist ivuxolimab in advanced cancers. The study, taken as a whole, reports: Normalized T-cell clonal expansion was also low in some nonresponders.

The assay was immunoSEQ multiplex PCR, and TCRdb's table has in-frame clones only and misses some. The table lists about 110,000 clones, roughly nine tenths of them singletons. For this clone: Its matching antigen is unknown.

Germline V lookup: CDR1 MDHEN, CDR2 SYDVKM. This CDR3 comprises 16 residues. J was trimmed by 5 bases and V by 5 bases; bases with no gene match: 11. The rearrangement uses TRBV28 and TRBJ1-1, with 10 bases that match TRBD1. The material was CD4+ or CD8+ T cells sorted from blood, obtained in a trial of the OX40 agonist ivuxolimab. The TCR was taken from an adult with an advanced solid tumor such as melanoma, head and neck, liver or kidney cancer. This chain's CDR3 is CASSGPGQGRGTEAFF. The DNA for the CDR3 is TGTGCCAGCAGTGGACCGGGACAGGGGAGAGGGACTGAAGCTTTCTTT.